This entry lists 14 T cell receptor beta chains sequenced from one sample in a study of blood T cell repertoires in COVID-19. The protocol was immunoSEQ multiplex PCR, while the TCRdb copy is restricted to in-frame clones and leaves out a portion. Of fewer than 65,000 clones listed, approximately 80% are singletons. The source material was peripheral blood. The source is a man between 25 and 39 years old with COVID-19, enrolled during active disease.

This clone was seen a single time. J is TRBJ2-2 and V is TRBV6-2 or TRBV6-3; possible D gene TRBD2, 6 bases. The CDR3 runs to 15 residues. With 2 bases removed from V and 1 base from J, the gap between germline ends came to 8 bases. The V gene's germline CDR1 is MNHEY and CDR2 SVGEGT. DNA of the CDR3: TGTGCCAGCAGTTACGGGACTCTGAACACCGGGGAGCTGTTTTTT. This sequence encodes CASSYGTLNTGELFF.

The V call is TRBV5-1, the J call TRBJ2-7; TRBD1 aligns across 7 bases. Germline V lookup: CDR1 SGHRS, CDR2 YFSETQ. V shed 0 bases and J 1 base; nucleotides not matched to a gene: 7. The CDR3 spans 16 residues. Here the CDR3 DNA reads TGCGCCAGCAGCTTGGGGGCCGGGACAGCTTCCTACGAGCAGTACTTC. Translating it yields CASSLGAGTASYEQYF.

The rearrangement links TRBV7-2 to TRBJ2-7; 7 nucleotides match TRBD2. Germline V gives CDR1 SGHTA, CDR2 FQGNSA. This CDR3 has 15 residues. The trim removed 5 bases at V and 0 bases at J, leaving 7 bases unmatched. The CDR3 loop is CASSTSRTSSYEQYF. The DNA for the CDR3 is TGTGCCAGCAGCACAAGCCGGACTAGCTCCTACGAGCAGTACTTC. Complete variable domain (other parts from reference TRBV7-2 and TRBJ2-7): GAGVSQSPSNKVTEKGKDVELRCDPISGHTALYWYRQSLGQGLEFLIYFQGNSAPDKSGLPSDRFSAERTGGSVSTLTIQRTQQEDSAVYLCASSTSRTSSYEQYFGPGTRLTVT.

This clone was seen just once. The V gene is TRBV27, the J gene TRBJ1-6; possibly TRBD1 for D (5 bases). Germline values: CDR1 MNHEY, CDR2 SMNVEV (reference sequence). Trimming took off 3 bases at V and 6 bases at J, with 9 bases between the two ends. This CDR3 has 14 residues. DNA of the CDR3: TGTGCCAGCAGTTTGAGGCAGGGTAATTCACCCCTCCACTTT. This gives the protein CASSLRQGNSPLHF.

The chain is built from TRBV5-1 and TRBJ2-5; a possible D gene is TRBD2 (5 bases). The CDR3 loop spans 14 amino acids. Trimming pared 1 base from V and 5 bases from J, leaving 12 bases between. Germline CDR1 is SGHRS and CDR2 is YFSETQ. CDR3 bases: TGCGCCAGCAGCTTGAGAGGCGGGTGGGAGACCCAGTACTTC. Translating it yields CASSLRGGWETQYF.

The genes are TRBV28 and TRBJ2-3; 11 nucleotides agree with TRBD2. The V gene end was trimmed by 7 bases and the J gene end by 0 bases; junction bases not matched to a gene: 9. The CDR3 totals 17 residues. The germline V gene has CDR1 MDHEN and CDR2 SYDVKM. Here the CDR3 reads CASMRLAGLYSTDTQYF. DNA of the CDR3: TGTGCCAGCATGAGACTAGCGGGACTTTATAGCACAGATACGCAGTATTTT.

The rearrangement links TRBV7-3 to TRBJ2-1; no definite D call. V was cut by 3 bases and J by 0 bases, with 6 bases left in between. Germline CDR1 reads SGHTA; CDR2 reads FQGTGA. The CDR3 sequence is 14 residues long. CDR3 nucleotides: TGTGCCAGCAGCTTGGAGAGCTCCTACAATGAGCAGTTCTTC. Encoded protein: CASSLESSYNEQFF.

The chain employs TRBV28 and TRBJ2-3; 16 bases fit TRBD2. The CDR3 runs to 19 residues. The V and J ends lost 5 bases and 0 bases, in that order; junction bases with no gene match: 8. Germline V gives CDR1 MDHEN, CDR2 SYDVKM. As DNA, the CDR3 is TGTGCCAGCAGTCCATCGGGACTAGCGGGAGGGTACAGCACAGATACGCAGTATTTT. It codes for CASSPSGLAGGYSTDTQYF.

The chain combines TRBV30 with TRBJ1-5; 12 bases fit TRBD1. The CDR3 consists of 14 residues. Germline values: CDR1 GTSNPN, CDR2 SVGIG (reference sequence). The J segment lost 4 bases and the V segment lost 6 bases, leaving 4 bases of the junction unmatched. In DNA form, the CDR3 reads TGTGCCTGTGGGACAGGGGGCCGGAATCAGCCCCAGCATTTT. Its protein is CACGTGGRNQPQHF.

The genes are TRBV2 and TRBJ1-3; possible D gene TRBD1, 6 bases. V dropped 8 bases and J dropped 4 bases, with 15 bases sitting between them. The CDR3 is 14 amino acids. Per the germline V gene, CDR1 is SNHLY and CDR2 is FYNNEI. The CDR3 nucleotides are TGTGCCAGCTTCGAGCAGGGGTCGGGAAACACCATATATTTT. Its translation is CASFEQGSGNTIYF.

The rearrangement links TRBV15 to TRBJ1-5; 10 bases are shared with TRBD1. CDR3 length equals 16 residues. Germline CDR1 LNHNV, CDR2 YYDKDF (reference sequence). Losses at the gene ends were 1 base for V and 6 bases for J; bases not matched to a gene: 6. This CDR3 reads CATSRAGTGATQPQHF. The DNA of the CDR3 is TGTGCCACCAGCAGAGCCGGGACAGGGGCCACTCAGCCCCAGCATTTT.

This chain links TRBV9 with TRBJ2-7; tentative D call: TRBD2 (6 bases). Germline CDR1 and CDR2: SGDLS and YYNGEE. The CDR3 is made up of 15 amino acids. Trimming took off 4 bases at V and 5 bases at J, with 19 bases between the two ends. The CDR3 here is CASSPGTGAGNEQYF. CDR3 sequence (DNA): TGTGCCAGCAGCCCCGGTACTGGCGCGGGGAACGAGCAGTACTTC.

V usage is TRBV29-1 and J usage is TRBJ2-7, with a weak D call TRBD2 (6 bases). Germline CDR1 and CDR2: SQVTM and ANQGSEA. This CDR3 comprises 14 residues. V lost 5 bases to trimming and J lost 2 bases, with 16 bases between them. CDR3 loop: CSVSGVTETYEQYF. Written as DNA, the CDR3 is TGCAGCGTTTCGGGGGTGACAGAAACCTACGAGCAGTACTTC.

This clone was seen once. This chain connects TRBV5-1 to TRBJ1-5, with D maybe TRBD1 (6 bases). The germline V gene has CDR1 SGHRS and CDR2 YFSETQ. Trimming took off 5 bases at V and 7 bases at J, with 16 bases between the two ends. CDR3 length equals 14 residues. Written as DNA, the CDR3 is TGCGCCAGCAGACCCGGGACAAGTCCCCAGCCCCAGCATTTT. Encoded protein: CASRPGTSPQPQHF.